The 8 T cell receptor beta chains below all came from one sample that was sequenced in a study of blood T cell repertoires in COVID-19. Generated by immunoSEQ multiplex PCR, the TCRdb table keeps only in-frame clones and is missing some. The sample has 35,000 or so clones, roughly nine tenths seen once. The sample taken for sequencing was peripheral blood. These receptor sequences come from a human donor in a cohort sampled during active COVID-19.

This chain links TRBV9 with TRBJ1-6, with TRBD1 matching over 7 bases. With V trimmed by 4 bases and J by 0 bases, 4 bases remained unmatched. Germline CDR1 and CDR2: SGDLS and YYNGEE. The CDR3 is 16 residues long. The CDR3 loop reads CASSPQGSSYNSPLHF. The CDR3 bases are TGTGCCAGCAGCCCACAGGGGAGCTCCTATAATTCACCCCTCCACTTT.

The rearrangement joins TRBV4-1 to TRBJ2-7; 8 bases fit TRBD1. CDR1 and CDR2 from the germline V gene are MGHRA and YSYEKL. This CDR3 region has 15 residues. V was pared by 1 base and J by 6 bases, with 8 bases of the junction left unmatched. CDR3 sequence (DNA): TGCGCCAGCAGCCAAGCCGTCAGGGGGCTTGGCGAGCAGTACTTC. Amino acids: CASSQAVRGLGEQYF.

V usage is TRBV5-1 and J usage is TRBJ1-5; maybe TRBD1 (6 bases). Trimming left V 4 bases short and J 7 bases short, with 27 bases between. Germline loops: CDR1 SGHRS, CDR2 YFSETQ. The CDR3 is made up of 18 amino acids. The CDR3 loop reads CASSPEPQGIAPTQPQHF. The CDR3 bases are TGCGCCAGCAGCCCGGAACCACAGGGTATCGCCCCTACGCAGCCCCAGCATTTT. Variable domain in full (rest from reference TRBV5-1 and TRBJ1-5): KAGVTQTPRYLIKTRGQQVTLSCSPISGHRSVSWYQQTPGQGLQFLFEYFSETQRNKGNFPGRFSGRQFSNSRSEMNVSTLELGDSALYLCASSPEPQGIAPTQPQHFGDGTRLSIL.

The rearrangement joins TRBV7-2 to TRBJ2-3; 8 bases map to TRBD1. There are 15 residues in the CDR3. V trimming: 5 bases; J trimming: 5 bases; junction bases outside the gene matches: 9. Germline V CDR1 and CDR2: SGHTA, FQGNSA. The CDR3 DNA reads TGTGCCAGCAGCGAAGGCGGGACAGGTAAAGATACGCAGTATTTT. This sequence encodes CASSEGGTGKDTQYF.

This chain connects TRBV9 to TRBJ2-7; TRBD2 agrees at 9 bases. The CDR3 sequence is 16 residues long. The V segment lost 2 bases and the J segment 0 bases; nucleotides outside the gene matches: 6. Germline V gene sequence: CDR1 SGDLS, CDR2 YYNGEE. The DNA for the CDR3 is TGTGCCAGCAGCGTCTCTAGCGGGGCTAGCTCCTACGAGCAGTACTTC. This gives the protein CASSVSSGASSYEQYF.

The V call is TRBV6-2 or TRBV6-3, the J call TRBJ2-3; the match to TRBD1 covers 8 bases. V shed 2 bases, J shed 4 bases, and the junction held 2 bases outside the gene matches. From germline, CDR1 is MNHEY and CDR2 SVGEGT. The CDR3 is made up of 14 amino acids. For the CDR3, the DNA is TGTGCCAGCAGTTACGGACAGGGTCCAGATACGCAGTATTTT. It translates to CASSYGQGPDTQYF.

The V and J genes are TRBV6-5 and TRBJ2-7, with 11 positions matching TRBD1. Germline-derived CDR1 and CDR2 are MNHEY and SVGAGI. Trimming took 0 bases from V and 3 from J; bases not matched to a gene: 1. This CDR3 comprises 15 residues. In DNA form, the CDR3 reads TGTGCCAGCAGTTACTCCGGGACAGGGGGCTACGAGCAGTACTTC. It specifies CASSYSGTGGYEQYF.

The chain links TRBV7-2 to TRBJ2-5; TRBD2 might be the D (6 bases). V lost 5 bases and J lost 2, with 12 bases in between. The CDR3 has 14 amino acids. Germline V lookup: CDR1 SGHTA, CDR2 FQGNSA. CDR3 sequence (DNA): TGTGCCAGCAGCCTCTCCGGGACTCAAGAGACCCAGTACTTC. Encoded protein: CASSLSGTQETQYF.